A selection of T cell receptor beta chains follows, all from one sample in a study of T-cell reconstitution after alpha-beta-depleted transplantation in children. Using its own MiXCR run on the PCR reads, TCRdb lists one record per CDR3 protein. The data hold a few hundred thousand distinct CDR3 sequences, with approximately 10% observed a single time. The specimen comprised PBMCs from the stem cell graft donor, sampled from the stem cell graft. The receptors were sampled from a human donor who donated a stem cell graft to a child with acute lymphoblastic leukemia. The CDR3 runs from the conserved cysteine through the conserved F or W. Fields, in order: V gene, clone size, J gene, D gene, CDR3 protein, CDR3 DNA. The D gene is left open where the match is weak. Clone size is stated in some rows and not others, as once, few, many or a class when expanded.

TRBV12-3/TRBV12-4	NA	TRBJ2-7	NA	CASSFSPEAGSSYEQYF	TGTGCCAGCAGTTTCTCCCCCGAGGCAGGGAGCTCCTACGAGCAGTACTTC
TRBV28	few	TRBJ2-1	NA	CASRMDSSYNEQFF	TGTGCCAGCAGGATGGACAGCTCCTACAATGAGCAGTTCTTC
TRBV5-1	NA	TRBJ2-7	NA	CASSPLEGEQYF	TGCGCCAGCAGCCCTCTCGAGGGGGAGCAGTACTTC
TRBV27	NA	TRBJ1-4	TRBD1	CASSSTGRKLFF	TGTGCCAGCAGTTCGACAGGGAGAAAACTGTTTTTT
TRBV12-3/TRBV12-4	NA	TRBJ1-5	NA	CASSLGSGAQPQHF	TGTGCCAGCAGTTTAGGGTCCGGGGCTCAGCCCCAGCATTTT
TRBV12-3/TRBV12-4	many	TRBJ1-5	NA	CASRSTGSGQPQHF	TGTGCCAGCAGATCAACAGGGTCTGGTCAGCCCCAGCATTTT
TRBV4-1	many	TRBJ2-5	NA	CASSQGGTRGTQETQYF	TGCGCCAGCAGCCAAGGAGGGACTCGGGGGACCCAAGAGACCCAGTACTTC
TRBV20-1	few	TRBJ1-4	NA	CSAGRHATNEKLFF	TGCAGTGCTGGGAGACATGCAACTAATGAAAAACTGTTTTTT
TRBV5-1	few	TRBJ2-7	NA	CASSLSGNYEQYF	TGCGCCAGCAGCTTATCTGGGAATTACGAGCAGTACTTC
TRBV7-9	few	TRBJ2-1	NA	CASSLVPGGHNEQFF	TGTGCCAGCAGCTTAGTACCCGGTGGCCACAATGAGCAGTTCTTC
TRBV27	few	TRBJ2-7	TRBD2	CASEDGRGEQYF	TGTGCCTCGGAAGACGGGAGGGGCGAGCAGTACTTC
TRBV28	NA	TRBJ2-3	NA	CASRASMRTDTQYF	TGTGCCAGCAGGGCTAGCATGCGCACAGATACGCAGTATTTT
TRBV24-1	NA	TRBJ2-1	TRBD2	CATSDLVSGMSNEQFF	TGTGCCACCAGTGATTTAGTTAGCGGGATGAGCAATGAGCAGTTCTTC
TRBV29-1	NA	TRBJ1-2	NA	CSVSTKYANYGYTF	TGCAGCGTCTCAACAAAGTACGCTAACTATGGCTACACCTTC
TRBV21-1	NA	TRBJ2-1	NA	CASRGRAYNEQFF	TGTGCCAGCAGGGGAAGGGCATACAATGAGCAGTTCTTC
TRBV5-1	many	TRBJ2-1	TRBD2	CASSRTWTSGSYNEQFF	TGCGCCAGCAGCAGGACATGGACTAGCGGGAGCTACAATGAGCAGTTCTTC
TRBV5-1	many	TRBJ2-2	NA	CASSLGYREHTGELFF	TGCGCCAGCAGCTTGGGATACCGGGAGCACACCGGGGAGCTGTTTTTT
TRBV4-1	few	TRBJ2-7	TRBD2	CASSQDRGLAGGEQYF	TGCGCCAGCAGCCAAGATCGAGGGCTAGCGGGGGGCGAGCAGTACTTC
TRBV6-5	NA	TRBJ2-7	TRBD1	CASRTGTGFYEQYF	TGTGCCAGCCGAACCGGGACAGGGTTCTACGAGCAGTACTTC
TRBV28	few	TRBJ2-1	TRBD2	CASSLPLTSESSYNEQFF	TGTGCCAGCAGTTTACCACTTACTAGCGAAAGCTCCTACAATGAGCAGTTCTTC
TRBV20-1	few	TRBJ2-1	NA	CSVGRPPNMIEQFF	TGCAGTGTCGGACGGCCCCCCAACATGATTGAGCAGTTCTTC
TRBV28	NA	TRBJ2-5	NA	CASSFLLAQGRQYF	TGTGCCAGCAGTTTTTTACTTGCTCAAGGGCGGCAGTACTTC
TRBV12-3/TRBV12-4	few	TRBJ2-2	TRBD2	CASSFSGRASGELFF	TGTGCCAGCAGTTTCAGCGGGAGGGCGTCCGGGGAGCTGTTTTTT
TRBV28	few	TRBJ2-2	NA	CASSLLIAVKTGELFF	TGTGCCAGCAGTTTATTGATAGCGGTTAAGACCGGGGAGCTGTTTTTT
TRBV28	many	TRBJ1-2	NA	CASSQGQISLEGYTF	TGTGCCAGCAGCCAAGGACAGATTAGCCTGGAGGGCTACACCTTC
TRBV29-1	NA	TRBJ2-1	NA	CSVEDSGDLDNEQFF	TGCAGCGTTGAAGACTCGGGGGACCTGGACAATGAGCAGTTCTTC
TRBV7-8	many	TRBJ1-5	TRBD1	CASSRDRDQPQHF	TGTGCCAGCAGCCGTGACAGGGATCAGCCCCAGCATTTT
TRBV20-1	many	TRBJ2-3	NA	CSARVTGFSTDTQYF	TGCAGTGCTAGAGTGACAGGATTTAGCACAGATACGCAGTATTTT
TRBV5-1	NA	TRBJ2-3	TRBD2	CASSLKTSGVPTDTQYF	TGCGCCAGCAGCTTGAAGACTAGCGGGGTCCCCACAGATACGCAGTATTTT
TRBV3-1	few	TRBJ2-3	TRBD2	CASSHRASGRVVTDTQYF	TGTGCCAGCAGCCATCGTGCTAGCGGGAGGGTTGTCACAGATACGCAGTATTTT
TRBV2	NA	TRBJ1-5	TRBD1	CASSGSTGAGYSNQPQHF	TGTGCCAGCAGTGGATCGACAGGGGCGGGTTATAGCAATCAGCCCCAGCATTTT
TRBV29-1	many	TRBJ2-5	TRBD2	CSARTSGRETQYF	TGCAGCGCAAGGACTAGCGGGAGGGAGACCCAGTACTTC
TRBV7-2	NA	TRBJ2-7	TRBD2	CASRPSGRGEQYF	TGTGCCAGCAGGCCTAGCGGGAGGGGCGAGCAGTACTTC
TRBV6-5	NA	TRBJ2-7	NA	CASSYSSPGQGYEQYF	TGTGCCAGCAGTTACTCGAGTCCTGGCCAGGGCTACGAGCAGTACTTC
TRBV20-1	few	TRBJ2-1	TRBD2	CSVPGLAAGGFEQFF	TGCAGTGTTCCCGGACTAGCGGCGGGAGGGTTCGAGCAGTTCTTC
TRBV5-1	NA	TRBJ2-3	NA	CASSSSGHSLDTQYF	TGCGCCAGCAGCAGCTCGGGCCACTCTTTGGATACGCAGTATTTT
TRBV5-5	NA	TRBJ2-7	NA	CASSPLGVYEQYF	TGTGCCAGCAGCCCCTTGGGGGTCTACGAGCAGTACTTC
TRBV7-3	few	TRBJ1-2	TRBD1	CASSDRQGGLNYGYTF	TGTGCCAGCAGCGATAGACAGGGAGGTCTAAACTATGGCTACACCTTC
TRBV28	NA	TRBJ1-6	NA	CASQVSTQGYYNSPLHF	TGTGCCAGCCAAGTTTCCACCCAGGGGTATTATAATTCACCCCTCCACTTT
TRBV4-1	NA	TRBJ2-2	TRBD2	CASSQLLAGDTGELFF	TGCGCCAGCAGCCAATTGCTAGCGGGAGACACCGGGGAGCTGTTTTTT
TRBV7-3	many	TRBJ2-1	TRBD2	CASSLSGRASEQFF	TGTGCCAGCAGCCTTAGCGGGAGGGCGAGTGAGCAGTTCTTC
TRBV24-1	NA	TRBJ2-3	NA	CATSDIITDTQYF	TGTGCCACCAGTGACATAATCACAGATACGCAGTATTTT
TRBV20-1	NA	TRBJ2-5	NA	CSARDPGRETQYF	TGCAGTGCTAGAGATCCGGGGCGAGAGACCCAGTACTTC